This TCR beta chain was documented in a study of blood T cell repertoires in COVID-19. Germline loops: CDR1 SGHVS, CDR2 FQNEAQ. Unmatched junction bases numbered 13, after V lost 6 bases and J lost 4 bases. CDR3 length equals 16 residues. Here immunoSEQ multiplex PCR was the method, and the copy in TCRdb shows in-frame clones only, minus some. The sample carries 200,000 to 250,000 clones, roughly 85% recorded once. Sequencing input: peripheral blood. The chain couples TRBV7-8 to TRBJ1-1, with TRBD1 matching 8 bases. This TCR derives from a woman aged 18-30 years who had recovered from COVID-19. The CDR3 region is CASSRWAGGAGTEAFF. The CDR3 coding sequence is TGTGCCAGCAGTAGGTGGGCAGGGGGCGCGGGCACTGAAGCTTTCTTT.